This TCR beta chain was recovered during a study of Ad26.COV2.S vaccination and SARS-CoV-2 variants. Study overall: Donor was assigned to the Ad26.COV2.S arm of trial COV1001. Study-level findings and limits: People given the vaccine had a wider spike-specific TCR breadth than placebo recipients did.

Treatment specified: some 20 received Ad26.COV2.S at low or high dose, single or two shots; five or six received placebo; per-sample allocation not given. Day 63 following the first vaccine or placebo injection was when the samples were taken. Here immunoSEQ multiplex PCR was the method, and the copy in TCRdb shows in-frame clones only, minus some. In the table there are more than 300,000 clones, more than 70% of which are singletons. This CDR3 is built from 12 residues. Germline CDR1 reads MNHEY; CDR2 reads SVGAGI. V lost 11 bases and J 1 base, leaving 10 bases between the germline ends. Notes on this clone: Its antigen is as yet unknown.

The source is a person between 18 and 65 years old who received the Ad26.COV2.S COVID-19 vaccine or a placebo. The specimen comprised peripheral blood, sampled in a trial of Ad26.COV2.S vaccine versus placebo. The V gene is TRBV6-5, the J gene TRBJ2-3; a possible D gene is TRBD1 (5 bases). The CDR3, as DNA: TGTGCCGCCCGCAGGGGCACAGATACGCAGTATTTT. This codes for CAARRGTDTQYF.